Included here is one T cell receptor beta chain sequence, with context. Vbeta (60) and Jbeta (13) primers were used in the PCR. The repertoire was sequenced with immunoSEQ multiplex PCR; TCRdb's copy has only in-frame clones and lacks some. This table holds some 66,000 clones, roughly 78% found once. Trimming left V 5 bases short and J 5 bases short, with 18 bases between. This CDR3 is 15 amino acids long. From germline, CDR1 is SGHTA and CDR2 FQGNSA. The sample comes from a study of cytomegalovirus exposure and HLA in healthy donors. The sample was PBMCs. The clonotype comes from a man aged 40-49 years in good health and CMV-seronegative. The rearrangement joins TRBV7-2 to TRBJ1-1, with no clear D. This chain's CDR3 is CASSPIRGEWTEAFF. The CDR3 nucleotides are TGTGCCAGCAGCCCCATTCGCGGGGAATGGACTGAAGCTTTCTTT.